The T cell receptor beta chain described here comes from a study of blood T cells in healthy people across ages. Background on the study: Template switching retrieved approximately one barcoded beta molecule for each two T cells. Study results and limitations: Unsorted PBMCs ruled out conclusive naive versus antigen-experienced comparison. In long-lived donors, naive CD4+ cell counts and diversity exceeded those of aged donors.

About this clonotype itself: The antigen is undetermined. A junction end diverges from the germline sequence, so it may reflect a read error.

The CDR3 runs 16 residues. Germline CDR1 SGDLS, CDR2 YYNGEE. A second PCR, run for about 6 to 11 cycles, used a sample-barcoded 5' primer plus a J-beta primer mix. TCRdb re-called the 5' RACE reads through MiXCR, storing one row per CDR3 protein. Among about 640,000 distinct CDR3 sequences listed, about 30% were seen once. Sequenced: blood. The sequence came from a woman aged 80 or older in good health. The chain employs TRBV9 and TRBJ1-4; 7 bases map to TRBD1. DNA for the CDR3: TGTGCCAGCAGCCCAACACCGGGACAGCCTAATGAAAAACCGTTTTTT. This gives the protein CASSPTPGQPNEKPFF.